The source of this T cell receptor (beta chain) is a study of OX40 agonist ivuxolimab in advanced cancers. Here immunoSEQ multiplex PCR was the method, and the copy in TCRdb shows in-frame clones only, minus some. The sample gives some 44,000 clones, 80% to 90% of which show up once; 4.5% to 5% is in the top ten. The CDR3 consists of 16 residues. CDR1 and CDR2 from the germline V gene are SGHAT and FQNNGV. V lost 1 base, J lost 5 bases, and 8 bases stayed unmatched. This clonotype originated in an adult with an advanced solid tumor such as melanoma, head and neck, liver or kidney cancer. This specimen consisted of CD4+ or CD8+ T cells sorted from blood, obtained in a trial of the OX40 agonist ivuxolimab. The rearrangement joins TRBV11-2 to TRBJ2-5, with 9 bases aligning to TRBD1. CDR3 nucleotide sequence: TGTGCCAGCAGCTTAGCCGGGACAGGGCGCGAGGAGACCCAGTACTTC. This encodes CASSLAGTGREETQYF.